Listed here is a single TCR beta chain. This entry comes from a study of cytomegalovirus exposure and HLA in healthy donors. 13 Jbeta primers and 60 Vbeta primers were used for the PCR. Clones were sequenced by immunoSEQ multiplex PCR, and TCRdb holds only the in-frame ones, with some missing. In total, the table holds roughly 54,000 clones. Material for sequencing was PBMCs. The TCR was taken from a young woman in good health and CMV-seropositive.

CDR3 DNA sequence: TGCGCCAGCGGGGGGGTCTATGGCTACACCTTC. Translated: CASGGVYGYTF. The chain combines TRBV5-1 with TRBJ1-2, with D perhaps matching TRBD1 (5 bases). V was shortened by 7 bases and J by 4 bases, with 8 bases between the two germline ends. Germline V gene sequence: CDR1 SGHRS, CDR2 YFSETQ. The CDR3 has 11 residues.